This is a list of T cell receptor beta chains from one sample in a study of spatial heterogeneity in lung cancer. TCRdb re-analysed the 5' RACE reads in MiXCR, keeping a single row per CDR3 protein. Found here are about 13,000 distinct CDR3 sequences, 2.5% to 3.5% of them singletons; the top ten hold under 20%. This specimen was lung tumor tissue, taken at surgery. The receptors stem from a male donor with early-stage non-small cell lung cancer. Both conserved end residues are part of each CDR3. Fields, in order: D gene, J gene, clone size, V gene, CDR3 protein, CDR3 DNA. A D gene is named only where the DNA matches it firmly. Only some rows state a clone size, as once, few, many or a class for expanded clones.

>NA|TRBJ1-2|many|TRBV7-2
CASSLAPRGSGGYTF
TGTGCCAGCAGCTTAGCGCCCCGGGGTTCTGGGGGCTACACCTTC
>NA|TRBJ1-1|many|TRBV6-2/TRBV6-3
CASADLDSPMPAAFF
TGTGCCAGCGCCGACTTGGACAGCCCTATGCCTGCGGCTTTCTTT
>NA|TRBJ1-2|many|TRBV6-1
CASNGREFGYTF
TGTGCCAGCAATGGACGGGAGTTCGGCTACACCTTC
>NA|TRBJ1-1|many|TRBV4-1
CASSQAGATAFF
TGCGCCAGCAGCCAAGCCGGGGCTACTGCTTTCTTT
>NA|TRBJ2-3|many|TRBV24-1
CATSDLRSTDTQYF
TGTGCCACCAGTGATTTGAGAAGCACAGATACGCAGTATTTT
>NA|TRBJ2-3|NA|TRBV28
CASSLPQTDTQYF
TGTGCCAGCAGTTTGCCCCAGACAGATACGCAGTATTTT
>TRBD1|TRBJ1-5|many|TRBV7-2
CASSPGTGLYQPQHF
TGTGCCAGCAGCCCAGGGACAGGGCTTTATCAGCCCCAGCATTTT
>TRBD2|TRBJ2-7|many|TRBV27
CASSLKASGGSSYEQYF
TGTGCCAGCAGTTTAAAGGCTAGCGGGGGAAGCTCCTACGAGCAGTACTTC
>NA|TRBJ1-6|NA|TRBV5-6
CASSLYANSPLHF
TGTGCCAGCAGCTTGTACGCGAATTCACCCCTCCACTTT
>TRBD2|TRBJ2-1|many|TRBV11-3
CASSLSGGGAGEQFF
TGTGCCAGCAGCTTAAGTGGCGGGGGGGCCGGTGAGCAGTTCTTC
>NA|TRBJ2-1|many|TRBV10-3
CAISISSYNEQFF
TGTGCCATCTCGATAAGCTCCTACAATGAGCAGTTCTTC
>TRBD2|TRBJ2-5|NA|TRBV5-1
CASSLVRGIEIQYF
TGCGCCAGCAGCTTGGTGCGGGGGATAGAGATCCAGTACTTC
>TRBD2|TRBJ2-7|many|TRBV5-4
CASSTPSGGREQYF
TGTGCCAGCAGCACCCCTAGCGGGGGGCGAGAGCAGTACTTC
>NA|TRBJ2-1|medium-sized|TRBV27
CASSPSIAGHPNEQFF
TGTGCCAGCAGTCCCTCGATCGCGGGACATCCGAATGAGCAGTTCTTC
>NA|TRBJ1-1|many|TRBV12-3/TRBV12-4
CASSLWERTEAFF
TGTGCCAGCAGTTTGTGGGAGCGCACTGAAGCTTTCTTT
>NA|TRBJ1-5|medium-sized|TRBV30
CAWSVGGDQPQHF
TGTGCCTGGAGTGTCGGGGGCGATCAGCCCCAGCATTTT
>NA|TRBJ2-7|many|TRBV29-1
CSVEEEYEQYF
TGCAGCGTTGAAGAGGAGTACGAGCAGTACTTC
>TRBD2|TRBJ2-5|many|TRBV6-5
CASSSGLAGAQETQYF
TGTGCCAGCAGTTCGGGACTAGCGGGCGCCCAGGAGACCCAGTACTTC
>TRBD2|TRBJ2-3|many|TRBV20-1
CSATGLAGARDTQYF
TGCAGTGCTACCGGACTAGCGGGGGCCCGAGATACGCAGTATTTT
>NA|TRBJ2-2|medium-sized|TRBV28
CASSRNTGELFF
TGTGCCAGCAGTCGGAACACCGGGGAGCTGTTTTTT
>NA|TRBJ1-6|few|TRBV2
CASREDRNSPLHF
TGTGCCAGCAGGGAAGACAGAAATTCACCCCTCCACTTT
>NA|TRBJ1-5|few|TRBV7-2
CASSTRASGLSNQPQHF
TGTGCCAGCAGCACTCGAGCTTCGGGGCTTAGCAATCAGCCCCAGCATTTT
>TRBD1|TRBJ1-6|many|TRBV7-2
CASSFYIDRGPYNSPLHF
TGTGCCAGCAGCTTCTATATCGACAGGGGACCCTATAATTCACCCCTCCACTTT